Given below is one T cell receptor (beta chain) in context. Its antigen remains unknown. The data belong to a study of cytomegalovirus exposure and HLA in healthy donors. Findings of the study overall: In a later analysis, an Asian-associated ancestry cluster reportedly showed fewer N-insertions than the roughly 690-donor mean.

V dropped 3 bases and J dropped 4; count of bases not matched to a gene: 7. Germline V gene data show CDR1 as SGDLS and CDR2 as YYNGEE. The CDR3 extends over 14 amino acids. Both 60 Vbeta primers and 13 Jbeta primers went into the PCR. Sequenced by immunoSEQ multiplex PCR; TCRdb stores in-frame clones only, minus some. The table lists 150,000 to 200,000 clones, more than 70% of them singletons. The specimen sequenced was PBMCs. This receptor was obtained from a male donor in good health and CMV-seronegative. The chain joins TRBV9 to TRBJ2-7, with TRBD1 identical over 7 bases. This CDR3 is CASSAQSTGYEQYF. The DNA for the CDR3 is TGTGCCAGCAGCGCACAATCGACAGGGTACGAGCAGTACTTC.